The rows below give T cell receptor beta chains drawn from one sample of a study of identical twins. TCRdb processed the 5' RACE reads anew with MiXCR; each CDR3 protein has one entry. The sample lists 600,000 to 700,000 distinct CDR3 sequences, around 20% occurring once. This same sample was also part of a study on T cells expressing NK-cell markers.

Sample: PBMCs. These receptor sequences come from a woman aged 18-35 years in good health. The CDR3 runs from the conserved cysteine through the conserved F or W. The order of the fields is CDR3 DNA, CDR3 protein, J gene, V gene, clone size, D gene. The D gene is left open where the match is weak. Expanded clones are given a class, and other clones once, few, many or no size at all.

DNA: TGTGCCAGCAGCCCATCGGACCGCACAGATACGCAGTATTTT; CDR3: CASSPSDRTDTQYF; J: TRBJ2-3; V: TRBV7-3; size: -; D: -
DNA: TGTGCCAGCAGACCAACTACAGGGGGCGCGGCCAATGAGCAGTTCTTC; CDR3: CASRPTTGGAANEQFF; J: TRBJ2-1; V: TRBV12-3/TRBV12-4; size: few; D: TRBD1
DNA: TGTGCCACCTCGGGGGGTAACACCGGGGAGCTGTTTTTT; CDR3: CATSGGNTGELFF; J: TRBJ2-2; V: TRBV27; size: -; D: TRBD2
DNA: TGTGCCAGCAGCCTCACCCGCTGGACAGGGGACACAGATACGCAGTATTTT; CDR3: CASSLTRWTGDTDTQYF; J: TRBJ2-3; V: TRBV7-8; size: few; D: TRBD1
DNA: TGTGCCATCAGTGAAAGGCCCGCGGGAGCCGGGGATACGCAGTATTTT; CDR3: CAISERPAGAGDTQYF; J: TRBJ2-3; V: TRBV10-3; size: -; D: TRBD2
DNA: TGTGCCATCAGTGAATCCGGGCCCGGGTCGCAGCCCCAGCATTTT; CDR3: CAISESGPGSQPQHF; J: TRBJ1-5; V: TRBV10-3; size: -; D: -
DNA: TGCGCCAGCAGCCAAGATTCAGGGAGAGAGTCACCCCTCCACTTT; CDR3: CASSQDSGRESPLHF; J: TRBJ1-6; V: TRBV4-1; size: -; D: -
DNA: TGTGCCAGCTCACCCTCGCAGGCAGTAAGCTCCTACGAGCAGTACTTC; CDR3: CASSPSQAVSSYEQYF; J: TRBJ2-7; V: TRBV18; size: few; D: -
DNA: TGCAGTGCTAGAGATCTAGAGCGGGAGGTCACCGGGGAGCTGTTTTTT; CDR3: CSARDLEREVTGELFF; J: TRBJ2-2; V: TRBV20-1; size: few; D: TRBD2
DNA: TGTGCCTGGAGTGTACGGCTAGCGGGACCGAATGAGCAGTTCTTC; CDR3: CAWSVRLAGPNEQFF; J: TRBJ2-1; V: TRBV30; size: -; D: TRBD2
DNA: TGCAGCGTTGGAGAAGTCTCCCTCCTATCGACCGTAAATGAGCAGTTCTTC; CDR3: CSVGEVSLLSTVNEQFF; J: TRBJ2-1; V: TRBV29-1; size: -; D: -
DNA: TGTGCCAGCTCATTCAGCGGGAGGGGCGCCTACAATGAGCAGTTCTTC; CDR3: CASSFSGRGAYNEQFF; J: TRBJ2-1; V: TRBV18; size: -; D: TRBD2
DNA: TGTGCCAGCAGTAAACTAGCGGGAGGATCAGAGACCCAGTACTTC; CDR3: CASSKLAGGSETQYF; J: TRBJ2-5; V: TRBV27; size: few; D: TRBD2
DNA: TGTGCCAGCAGTCGGACAGGGACGGAGGGCTACACCTTC; CDR3: CASSRTGTEGYTF; J: TRBJ1-2; V: TRBV27; size: many; D: TRBD1
DNA: TGCGCCAGCAGCTTAGGACAGGTGGTCACAGATACGCAGTATTTT; CDR3: CASSLGQVVTDTQYF; J: TRBJ2-3; V: TRBV5-1; size: -; D: TRBD1
DNA: TGCAGCGTTGAAGATAATCGGGGGGTCAATCTAGATACGCAGTATTTT; CDR3: CSVEDNRGVNLDTQYF; J: TRBJ2-3; V: TRBV29-1; size: few; D: TRBD2
DNA: TGTGCCAGCAATCCGGGAGGAGGAGAGCAGTACTTC; CDR3: CASNPGGGEQYF; J: TRBJ2-7; V: TRBV12-3/TRBV12-4; size: few; D: TRBD2
DNA: TGCAGTGCTAGGGGGCCCCGAGGGGGCAAGGGGACCGGGGAGCTGTTTTTT; CDR3: CSARGPRGGKGTGELFF; J: TRBJ2-2; V: TRBV20-1; size: -; D: TRBD1
DNA: TGTGCCAGCAGCGTGTCAGGGGGCACGTCTGGGGAGACCCAGTACTTC; CDR3: CASSVSGGTSGETQYF; J: TRBJ2-5; V: TRBV5-6; size: -; D: TRBD1
DNA: TGTGCCAGCAGCTCTCCGAAGGGGTCGGGACACTCCGCCTACGAGCAGTACTTC; CDR3: CASSSPKGSGHSAYEQYF; J: TRBJ2-7; V: TRBV11-2; size: -; D: -
DNA: TGTGCCAGCAGTGGCCGGGCTATCCTCCACTTT; CDR3: CASSGRAILHF; J: TRBJ1-6; V: TRBV6-6; size: many; D: -
DNA: TGTGCCTGCAGTCCACCCCTCCGGGACCGCGCCAACAATGAGCAGTTCTTC; CDR3: CACSPPLRDRANNEQFF; J: TRBJ2-1; V: TRBV3-1; size: -; D: -
DNA: TGCGCCAGCAGAACTAGCCCCCAAGAGACCCAGTACTTC; CDR3: CASRTSPQETQYF; J: TRBJ2-5; V: TRBV5-1; size: few; D: -
DNA: TGTGCCAGCAGCTTAGAAGGGGACAGGGTCCACGAGCAGTACTTC; CDR3: CASSLEGDRVHEQYF; J: TRBJ2-7; V: TRBV11-3; size: many; D: TRBD1
DNA: TGTGCCTGGAGTCGAGTCGGGTTCACAGATACGCAGTATTTT; CDR3: CAWSRVGFTDTQYF; J: TRBJ2-3; V: TRBV30; size: -; D: -
DNA: TGCAGTGCTAGAGGAGGGGTGAGCACAGATACGCAGTATTTT; CDR3: CSARGGVSTDTQYF; J: TRBJ2-3; V: TRBV20-1; size: -; D: -
DNA: TGTGCCAGCACCTTAAGAACGGGTTTCTACGAGCAGTACTTC; CDR3: CASTLRTGFYEQYF; J: TRBJ2-7; V: TRBV3-1; size: many; D: -
DNA: TGCAGTGCTAGGCCTCAGGGTAATGTCCGCAATCAGCCCCAGCATTTT; CDR3: CSARPQGNVRNQPQHF; J: TRBJ1-5; V: TRBV20-1; size: -; D: -
DNA: TGTGCCAGCAGGCCCCCCGGTCAAGAGACCCAGTACTTC; CDR3: CASRPPGQETQYF; J: TRBJ2-5; V: TRBV6-1; size: -; D: -
DNA: TGTGCCAGCAGCTTAGCCGGGTCGACTACGGGGCTAGAGACCCAGTACTTC; CDR3: CASSLAGSTTGLETQYF; J: TRBJ2-5; V: TRBV7-6; size: -; D: -
DNA: TGCGCCAGCAGCGAGGGCAGGGTCGAGCAGTACTTC; CDR3: CASSEGRVEQYF; J: TRBJ2-7; V: TRBV5-1; size: few; D: -
DNA: TGTGCCAGCAGCCAAGCCGGGCGTCGGGGAGAGACCCAGTACTTC; CDR3: CASSQAGRRGETQYF; J: TRBJ2-5; V: TRBV4-2; size: -; D: -
DNA: TGCAGCGTTCATCGTGGACAGTCGAACACTGAAGCTTTCTTT; CDR3: CSVHRGQSNTEAFF; J: TRBJ1-1; V: TRBV29-1; size: few; D: -
DNA: TGCGCCAGCAGAGGGGGCTCTGGGGCCAACGTCCTGACTTTC; CDR3: CASRGGSGANVLTF; J: TRBJ2-6; V: TRBV10-2; size: few; D: -
DNA: TGTGCTATAGCGGAGTCAGGGCTTTCCGGGGAGCTGTTTTTT; CDR3: CAIAESGLSGELFF; J: TRBJ2-2; V: TRBV12-3/TRBV12-4; size: many; D: -
DNA: TGTGCCAGCAGCTCAATCGTGGCCGAGACCCAGTACTTC; CDR3: CASSSIVAETQYF; J: TRBJ2-5; V: TRBV7-2; size: -; D: -
DNA: TGCGCCAGCAGCTTGTGGCTAGCGGGGGAGAATGAGCAGTTCTTC; CDR3: CASSLWLAGENEQFF; J: TRBJ2-1; V: TRBV5-1; size: few; D: TRBD2
DNA: TGTGCCAGCAGTGAGAGTGACAGGGCCTACAATGAGCAGTTCTTC; CDR3: CASSESDRAYNEQFF; J: TRBJ2-1; V: TRBV25-1; size: once; D: TRBD1
DNA: TGTGCCAGCAGCACAGAGACAGGGACTAATGAAAAACTGTTTTTT; CDR3: CASSTETGTNEKLFF; J: TRBJ1-4; V: TRBV4-2; size: few; D: TRBD1
DNA: TGCGCCAGCAGTTGTGACAGGTTGTGGAATCAGCCCCAGCATTTT; CDR3: CASSCDRLWNQPQHF; J: TRBJ1-5; V: TRBV5-1; size: few; D: -
DNA: TGCAGTGCACGGACCGCGGAGGGGGAGACCCAGTACTTC; CDR3: CSARTAEGETQYF; J: TRBJ2-5; V: TRBV20-1; size: few; D: -
DNA: TGTGCCACCAGCAGCGGGGAGACCCAGTACTTC; CDR3: CATSSGETQYF; J: TRBJ2-5; V: TRBV15; size: -; D: -
DNA: TGTGCCAGCAATCTGGCCGTTCCCAATGAGCAGTTCTTC; CDR3: CASNLAVPNEQFF; J: TRBJ2-1; V: TRBV12-3/TRBV12-4; size: -; D: -